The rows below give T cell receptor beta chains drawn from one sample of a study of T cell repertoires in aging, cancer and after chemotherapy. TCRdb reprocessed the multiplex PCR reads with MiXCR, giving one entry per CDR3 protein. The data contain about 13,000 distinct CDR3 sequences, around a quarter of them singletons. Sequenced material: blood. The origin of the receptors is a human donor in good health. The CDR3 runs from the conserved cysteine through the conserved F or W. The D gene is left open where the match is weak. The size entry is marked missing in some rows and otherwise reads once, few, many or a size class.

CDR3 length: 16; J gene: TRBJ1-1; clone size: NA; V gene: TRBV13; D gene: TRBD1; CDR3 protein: CASSPYSDRGGTEAFF; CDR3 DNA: TGTGCCAGCAGCCCATATTCGGACAGGGGGGGGACTGAAGCTTTCTTT
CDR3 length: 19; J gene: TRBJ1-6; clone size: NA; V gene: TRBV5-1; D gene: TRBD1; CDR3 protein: CASSRPGGRLSSYNSPLHF; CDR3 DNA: TGTGCCAGCAGCCGGCCAGGGGGCCGACTAAGCTCCTATAATTCACCCCTCCACTTT
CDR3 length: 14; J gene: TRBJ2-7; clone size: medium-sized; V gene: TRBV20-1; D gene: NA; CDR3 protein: CSAPPSPYSYEQYF; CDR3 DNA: TGCAGTGCCCCCCCTAGCCCATACTCCTACGAGCAGTACTTC
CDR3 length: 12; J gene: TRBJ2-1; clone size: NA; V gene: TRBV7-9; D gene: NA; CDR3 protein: CASSLSGNEQFF; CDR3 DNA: TGTGCCAGCAGCTTATCAGGAAATGAGCAGTTCTTC
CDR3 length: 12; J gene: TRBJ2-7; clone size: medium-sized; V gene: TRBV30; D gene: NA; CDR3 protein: CAWSVSFYEQYF; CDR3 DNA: TGTGCCTGGAGTGTATCCTTCTACGAGCAGTACTTC
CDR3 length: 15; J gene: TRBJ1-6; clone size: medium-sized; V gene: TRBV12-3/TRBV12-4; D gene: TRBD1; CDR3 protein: CASTLSPGGNSPLHF; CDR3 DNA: TGTGCCAGCACCCTTTCACCAGGGGGCAATTCACCCCTCCACTTT
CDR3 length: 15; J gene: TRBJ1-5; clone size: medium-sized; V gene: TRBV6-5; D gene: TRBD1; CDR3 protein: CASSRSEAGGQPQHF; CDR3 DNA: TGTGCCAGCAGTCGATCGGAGGCAGGGGGTCAGCCCCAGCATTTT
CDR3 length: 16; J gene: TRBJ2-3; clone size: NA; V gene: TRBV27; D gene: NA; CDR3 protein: CASSQNQGWSTDTQYF; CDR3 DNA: TGTGCCAGCAGCCAGAATCAGGGATGGAGCACAGATACGCAGTATTTT
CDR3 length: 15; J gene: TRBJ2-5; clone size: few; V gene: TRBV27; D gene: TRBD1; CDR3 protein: CASSGQGAGQETQYF; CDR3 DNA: TGTGCCAGCAGTGGTCAGGGGGCAGGCCAAGAGACCCAGTACTTC
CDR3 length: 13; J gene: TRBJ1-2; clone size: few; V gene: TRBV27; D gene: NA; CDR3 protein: CASSLSSYYGYTF; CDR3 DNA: TGTGCCAGCAGTTTGTCCTCATACTATGGCTACACCTTC
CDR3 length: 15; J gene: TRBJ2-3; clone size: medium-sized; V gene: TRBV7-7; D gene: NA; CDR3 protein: CASSQQGRGTDTQYF; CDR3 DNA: TGTGCCAGCAGCCAACAGGGCCGGGGCACAGATACGCAGTATTTT
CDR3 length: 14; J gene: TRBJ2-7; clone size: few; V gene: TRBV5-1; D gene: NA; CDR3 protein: CASSFAGGNYEQYF; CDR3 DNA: TGCGCCAGCAGCTTTGCAGGGGGGAACTACGAGCAGTACTTC
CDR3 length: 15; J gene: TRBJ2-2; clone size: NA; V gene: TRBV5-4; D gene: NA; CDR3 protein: CASSSRQASTGELFF; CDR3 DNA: TGTGCCAGCAGCTCCCGACAGGCGAGCACCGGGGAGCTGTTTTTT
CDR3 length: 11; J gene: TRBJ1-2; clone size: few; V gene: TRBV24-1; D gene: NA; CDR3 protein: CATSDRDGYTF; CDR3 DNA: TGTGCCACCAGTGACAGGGACGGCTACACCTTC
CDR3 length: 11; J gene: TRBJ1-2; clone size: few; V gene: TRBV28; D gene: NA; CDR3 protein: CAIGDGYGYTF; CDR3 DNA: TGTGCCATCGGGGATGGCTATGGCTACACCTTC
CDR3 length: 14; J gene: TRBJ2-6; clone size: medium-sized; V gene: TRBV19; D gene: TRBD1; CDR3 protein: CGTGSWSGANVLTF; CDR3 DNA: TGCGGGACAGGGAGTTGGTCTGGGGCCAACGTCCTGACTTTC
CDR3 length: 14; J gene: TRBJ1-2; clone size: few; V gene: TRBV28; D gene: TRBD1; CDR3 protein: CASTRDRSNYGYTF; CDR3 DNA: TGTGCCAGCACCAGGGACAGGTCTAACTATGGCTACACCTTC
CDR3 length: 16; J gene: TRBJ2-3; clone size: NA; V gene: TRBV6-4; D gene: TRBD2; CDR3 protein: CASSDSTSGGADTQYF; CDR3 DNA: TGTGCCAGCAGTGACTCGACTAGCGGGGGGGCAGATACGCAGTATTTT
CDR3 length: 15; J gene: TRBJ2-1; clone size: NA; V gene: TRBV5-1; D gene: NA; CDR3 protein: CASTYRTHSYNEQFF; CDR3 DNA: TGCGCCAGCACTTATCGGACACACTCCTACAATGAGCAGTTCTTC
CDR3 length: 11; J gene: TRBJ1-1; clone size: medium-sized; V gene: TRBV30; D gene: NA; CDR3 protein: CAWRSSAEAFF; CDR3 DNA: TGTGCCTGGAGGTCTTCTGCTGAAGCTTTCTTT
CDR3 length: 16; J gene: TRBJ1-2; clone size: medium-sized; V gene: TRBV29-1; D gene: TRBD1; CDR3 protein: CSVEDEGTGTAYGYTF; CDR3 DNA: TGCAGCGTTGAAGATGAGGGGACAGGGACAGCCTATGGCTACACCTTC
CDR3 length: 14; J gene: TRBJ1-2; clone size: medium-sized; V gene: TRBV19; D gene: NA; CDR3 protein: CASSIRERVTGYTF; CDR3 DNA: TGTGCCAGTAGTATACGGGAAAGGGTCACTGGCTACACCTTC
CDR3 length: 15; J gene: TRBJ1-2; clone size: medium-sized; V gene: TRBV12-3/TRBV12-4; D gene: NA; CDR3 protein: CASRDGSEGNYGYTF; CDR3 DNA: TGTGCCAGCAGGGACGGGTCTGAGGGGAACTATGGCTACACCTTC
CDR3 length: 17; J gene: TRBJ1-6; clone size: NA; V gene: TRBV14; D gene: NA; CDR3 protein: CASSQDLGSSYNSPLHF; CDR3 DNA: TGTGCCAGCAGCCAAGACCTAGGGAGCTCCTATAATTCACCCCTCCACTTT
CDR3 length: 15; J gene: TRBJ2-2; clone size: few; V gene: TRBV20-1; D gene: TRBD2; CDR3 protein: CSARDPGGPTGELFF; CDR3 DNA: TGCAGTGCTAGAGATCCGGGGGGGCCGACCGGGGAGCTGTTTTTT
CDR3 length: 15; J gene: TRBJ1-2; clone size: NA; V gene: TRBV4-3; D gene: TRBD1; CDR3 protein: CASSQDGQGTYGYTF; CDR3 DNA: TGCGCCAGCAGCCAAGACGGACAGGGAACCTATGGCTACACCTTC
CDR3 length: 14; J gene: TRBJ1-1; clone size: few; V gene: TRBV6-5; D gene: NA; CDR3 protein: CASSKLNKGTEAFF; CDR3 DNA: TGTGCCAGCAGCAAACTTAATAAGGGAACTGAAGCTTTCTTT
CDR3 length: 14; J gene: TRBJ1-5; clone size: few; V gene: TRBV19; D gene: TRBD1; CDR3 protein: CASSLGQGIWPQHF; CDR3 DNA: TGTGCCAGTAGCCTGGGACAGGGTATTTGGCCCCAGCATTTT
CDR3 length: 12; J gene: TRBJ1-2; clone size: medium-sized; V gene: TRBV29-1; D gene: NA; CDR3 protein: CSVGSSPYGYTF; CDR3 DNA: TGCAGCGTTGGGTCCAGTCCCTATGGCTACACCTTC
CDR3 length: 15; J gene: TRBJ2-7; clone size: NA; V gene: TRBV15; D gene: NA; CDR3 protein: CATSVSVGPAYEQYF; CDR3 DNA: TGTGCCACCAGCGTCTCGGTGGGCCCCGCCTACGAGCAGTACTTC
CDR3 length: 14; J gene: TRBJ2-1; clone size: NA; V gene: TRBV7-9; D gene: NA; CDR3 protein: CASSPRGGSHEQFF; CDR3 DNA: TGTGCCAGCAGCCCGAGGGGGGGCTCTCATGAGCAGTTCTTC
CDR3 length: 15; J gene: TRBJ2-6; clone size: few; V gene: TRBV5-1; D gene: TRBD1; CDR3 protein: CASSSDRVGANVLTF; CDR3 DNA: TGCGCCAGCAGCTCCGACAGGGTCGGGGCCAACGTCCTGACTTTC
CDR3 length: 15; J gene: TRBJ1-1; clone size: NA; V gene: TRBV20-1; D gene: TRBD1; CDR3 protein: CSASQAQGMSTEAFF; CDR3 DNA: TGCAGTGCTAGCCAAGCACAGGGGATGAGCACTGAAGCTTTCTTT
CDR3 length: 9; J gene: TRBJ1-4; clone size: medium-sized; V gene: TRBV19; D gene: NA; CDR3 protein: CATFEKLFF; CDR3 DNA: TGTGCCACGTTCGAAAAACTGTTTTTT
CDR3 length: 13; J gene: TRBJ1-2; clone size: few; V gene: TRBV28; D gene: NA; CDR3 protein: CASSLKANYGYTF; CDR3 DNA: TGTGCCAGCAGTTTAAAGGCCAACTATGGCTACACCTTC
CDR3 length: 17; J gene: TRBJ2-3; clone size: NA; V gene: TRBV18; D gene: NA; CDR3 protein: CASSPPSSALSTDTQYF; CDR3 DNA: TGTGCCAGCTCACCACCGTCAAGCGCACTTAGCACAGATACGCAGTATTTT
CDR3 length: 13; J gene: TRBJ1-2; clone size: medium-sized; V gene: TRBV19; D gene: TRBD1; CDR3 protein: CASIPDRGRGYTF; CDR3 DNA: TGTGCCAGTATCCCGGACAGGGGTCGAGGCTACACCTTC
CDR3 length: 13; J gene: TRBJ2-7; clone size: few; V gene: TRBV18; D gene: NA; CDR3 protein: CASSPRDNYEQYF; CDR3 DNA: TGTGCCAGCTCACCACGGGACAACTACGAGCAGTACTTC
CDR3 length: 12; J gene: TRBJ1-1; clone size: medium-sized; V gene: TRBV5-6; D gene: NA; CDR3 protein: CASSLMNTEAFF; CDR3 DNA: TGTGCCAGCAGCTTGATGAACACTGAAGCTTTCTTT
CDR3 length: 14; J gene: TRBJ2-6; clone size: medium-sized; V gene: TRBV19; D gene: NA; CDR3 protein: CASSRGSGANVLTF; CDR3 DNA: TGTGCCAGTAGTCGGGGGTCTGGGGCCAACGTCCTGACTTTC
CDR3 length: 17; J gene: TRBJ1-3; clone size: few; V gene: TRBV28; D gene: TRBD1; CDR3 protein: CASTFLDRAKFGNTIYF; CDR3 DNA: TGTGCCAGCACTTTCCTGGACAGGGCTAAGTTTGGAAACACCATATATTTT
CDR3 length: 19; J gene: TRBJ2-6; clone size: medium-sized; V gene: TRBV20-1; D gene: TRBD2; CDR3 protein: CSAYPGGSPTATGANVLTF; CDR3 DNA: TGCAGTGCCTACCCGGGGGGGAGCCCGACTGCTACTGGGGCCAACGTCCTGACTTTC
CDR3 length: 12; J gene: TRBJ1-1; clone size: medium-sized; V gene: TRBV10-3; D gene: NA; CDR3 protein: CAISGTVTEAFF; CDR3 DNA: TGTGCCATCAGTGGGACAGTCACTGAAGCTTTCTTT
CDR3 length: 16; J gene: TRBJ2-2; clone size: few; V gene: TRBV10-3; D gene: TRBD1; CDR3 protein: CAISEWDRANTGELFF; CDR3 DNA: TGTGCCATCAGTGAATGGGACAGGGCGAACACCGGGGAGCTGTTTTTT
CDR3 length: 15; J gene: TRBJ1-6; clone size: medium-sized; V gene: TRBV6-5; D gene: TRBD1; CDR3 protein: CASSPRGTGNSPLHF; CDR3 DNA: TGTGCCAGCAGCCCGAGGGGGACAGGGAATTCACCCCTCCACTTT
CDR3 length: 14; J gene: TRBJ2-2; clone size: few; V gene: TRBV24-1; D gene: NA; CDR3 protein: CATSDSGADGELFF; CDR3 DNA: TGTGCCACCAGTGATTCTGGAGCTGACGGGGAGCTGTTTTTT
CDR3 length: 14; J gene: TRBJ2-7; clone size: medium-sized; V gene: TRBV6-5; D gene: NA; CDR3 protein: CASRLGSLSSEQYF; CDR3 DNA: TGTGCCAGCAGACTGGGCAGTCTCAGCTCCGAGCAGTACTTC
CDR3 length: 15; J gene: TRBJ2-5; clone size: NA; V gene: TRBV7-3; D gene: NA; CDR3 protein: CASSLTGRWGETQYF; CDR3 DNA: TGTGCCAGCAGCTTAACTGGCCGGTGGGGAGAGACCCAGTACTTC
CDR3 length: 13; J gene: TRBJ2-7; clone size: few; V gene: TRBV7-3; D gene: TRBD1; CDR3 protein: CASSLGQGGEQYF; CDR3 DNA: TGTGCCAGCAGCTTAGGACAGGGCGGCGAGCAGTACTTC
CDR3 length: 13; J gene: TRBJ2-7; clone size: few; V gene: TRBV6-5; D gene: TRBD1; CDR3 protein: CASRTGASSEQYF; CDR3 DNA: TGTGCCAGCAGAACAGGGGCTTCCTCCGAGCAGTACTTC